This TCR beta chain was sequenced during a study of siplizumab effects on memory and regulatory T cells. This clone was counted only a few times. This CDR3 comprises 12 residues. Germline CDR1 SQVTM, CDR2 ANQGSEA. V lost 7 bases to trimming and J lost 4 bases, with 13 bases between them. Per-sample assaying covered about 10^5 TCR templates. Here immunoSEQ multiplex PCR was the method, and the copy in TCRdb shows in-frame clones only, minus some. The sample shows tens of thousands of clones, around 95% of them seen only once. The receptor comes from a human donor in good health. The rearrangement joins TRBV29-1 to TRBJ1-1; D is ambiguous. Material for sequencing was naive CD4+ T cells sorted from blood. For the CDR3, the DNA is TGCAGCGCGCGCGGGGAGGGCACTGAAGCTTTCTTT. This translates into CSARGEGTEAFF.